The rows below give T cell receptor beta chains drawn from one sample of a study of blood T cell repertoires in COVID-19. Profiling relied on immunoSEQ multiplex PCR, and the TCRdb table lists in-frame clones only, not all of them. The sample includes roughly 320,000 clones, approximately 91% of them seen just once. What was sequenced was PBMCs or T cells enriched from blood (not recorded which). Receptor source: a woman in her 30s who had been exposed to COVID-19. The CDR3 runs from the conserved cysteine through the conserved F or W. Each record gives: D gene, clone size, J gene, V gene, CDR3 protein, CDR3 DNA. D genes are given only for firm matches. Only part of the rows carry a size: once, few, many, or a class if the clone is expanded.

D gene: NA; clone size: NA; J gene: TRBJ1-5; V gene: TRBV7-2; CDR3 protein: CASSLFNQPQHF; CDR3 DNA: TGTGCCAGCAGCCTATTCAATCAGCCCCAGCATTTT
D gene: TRBD2; clone size: once; J gene: TRBJ2-5; V gene: TRBV3-1/TRBV3-2; CDR3 protein: CASSHLAGAVEAQYF; CDR3 DNA: TGTGCCAGCAGCCATCTAGCGGGGGCAGTTGAGGCCCAGTACTTC
D gene: NA; clone size: NA; J gene: TRBJ1-4; V gene: TRBV2; CDR3 protein: CASSEYPGRSNEKLFF; CDR3 DNA: TGTGCCAGCAGTGAATACCCAGGGAGGTCTAATGAAAAACTGTTTTTT
D gene: NA; clone size: NA; J gene: TRBJ2-3; V gene: TRBV7-2; CDR3 protein: CASSLEGRTDTQYF; CDR3 DNA: TGTGCCAGCAGCTTAGAGGGGCGTACAGATACGCAGTATTTT
D gene: NA; clone size: NA; J gene: TRBJ1-3; V gene: TRBV2; CDR3 protein: CASSATVRRAIYF; CDR3 DNA: TGTGCCAGCAGTGCGACAGTCCGTAGGGCCATATATTTT
D gene: TRBD1; clone size: NA; J gene: TRBJ1-2; V gene: TRBV13; CDR3 protein: CASSPTGGPYGYTF; CDR3 DNA: TGTGCCAGCAGTCCTACAGGGGGCCCCTATGGCTACACCTTC
D gene: TRBD1; clone size: few; J gene: TRBJ1-5; V gene: TRBV5-6; CDR3 protein: CASSLRTGRSNQPQHF; CDR3 DNA: TGTGCCAGCAGCTTGAGGACAGGCCGGAGCAATCAGCCCCAGCATTTT
D gene: NA; clone size: once; J gene: TRBJ1-6; V gene: TRBV7-9; CDR3 protein: CASSLARDNSPLHF; CDR3 DNA: TGTGCCAGCAGCTTAGCCAGGGATAATTCACCCCTCCACTTT
D gene: NA; clone size: once; J gene: TRBJ2-7; V gene: TRBV10-1; CDR3 protein: CASRTLSSYEQYF; CDR3 DNA: TGCGCCAGCAGGACATTGAGCTCCTACGAGCAGTACTTC
D gene: NA; clone size: NA; J gene: TRBJ1-4; V gene: TRBV5-1; CDR3 protein: CASSLNRVKTNEKLFF; CDR3 DNA: TGCGCCAGCAGCTTGAACAGGGTTAAAACTAATGAAAAACTGTTTTTT
D gene: TRBD1; clone size: NA; J gene: TRBJ2-7; V gene: TRBV9; CDR3 protein: CASSLGQGPSYEQYF; CDR3 DNA: TGTGCCAGCAGCCTTGGACAGGGGCCCTCCTACGAGCAGTACTTC
D gene: TRBD2; clone size: NA; J gene: TRBJ2-2; V gene: TRBV5-4; CDR3 protein: CASSLAAGDYTGELFF; CDR3 DNA: TGTGCCAGCAGCTTAGCCGCGGGGGACTACACCGGGGAGCTGTTTTTT
D gene: NA; clone size: NA; J gene: TRBJ1-2; V gene: TRBV4-2; CDR3 protein: CASSQAGGGARGYTF; CDR3 DNA: TGTGCCAGCAGCCAAGCCGGAGGAGGGGCGCGCGGCTACACCTTC
D gene: NA; clone size: NA; J gene: TRBJ2-1; V gene: TRBV2; CDR3 protein: CASSDDRIEQFF; CDR3 DNA: TGTGCCAGCAGTGACGACAGGATTGAGCAGTTCTTC
D gene: NA; clone size: NA; J gene: TRBJ1-1; V gene: TRBV5-4; CDR3 protein: CASSLEGLNTEAFF; CDR3 DNA: TGTGCCAGCAGCTTGGAGGGACTCAACACTGAAGCTTTCTTT
D gene: TRBD1; clone size: NA; J gene: TRBJ2-7; V gene: TRBV2; CDR3 protein: CASSGTGYEQYF; CDR3 DNA: TGTGCCAGCAGCGGGACAGGCTACGAGCAGTACTTC
D gene: NA; clone size: NA; J gene: TRBJ1-2; V gene: TRBV5-1; CDR3 protein: CASSLGGRSGYTF; CDR3 DNA: TGCGCCAGCAGCTTGGGTGGCCGGAGCGGCTACACCTTC
D gene: NA; clone size: NA; J gene: TRBJ1-1; V gene: TRBV7-8; CDR3 protein: CASSLDKKEGGTEAFF; CDR3 DNA: TGTGCCAGCAGCTTAGACAAAAAGGAAGGAGGAACTGAAGCTTTCTTT
D gene: NA; clone size: once; J gene: TRBJ2-7; V gene: TRBV9; CDR3 protein: CASSEGAGAWSYEQYF; CDR3 DNA: TGTGCCAGCAGCGAAGGGGCGGGGGCGTGGTCCTACGAGCAGTACTTC
D gene: TRBD1; clone size: NA; J gene: TRBJ1-1; V gene: TRBV5-6; CDR3 protein: CASSIILRGLFNTEAFF; CDR3 DNA: TGTGCCAGCAGCATCATCCTCAGGGGGCTTTTTAACACTGAAGCTTTCTTT
D gene: NA; clone size: NA; J gene: TRBJ2-1; V gene: TRBV3-1/TRBV3-2; CDR3 protein: CASSRATAPGDEQFF; CDR3 DNA: TGTGCCAGCAGCCGAGCGACAGCCCCGGGCGATGAGCAGTTCTTC
D gene: NA; clone size: NA; J gene: TRBJ1-1; V gene: TRBV7-9; CDR3 protein: CASSLITGPNTEAFF; CDR3 DNA: TGTGCCAGCAGCTTAATCACAGGCCCGAACACTGAAGCTTTCTTT
D gene: NA; clone size: NA; J gene: TRBJ2-7; V gene: TRBV9; CDR3 protein: CASSVRNGADRDYEQYF; CDR3 DNA: TGTGCCAGCAGCGTGAGAAATGGGGCGGACCGCGACTACGAGCAGTACTTC
D gene: NA; clone size: NA; J gene: TRBJ2-3; V gene: TRBV4-2; CDR3 protein: CASSQAPTGPSTDTQYF; CDR3 DNA: TGTGCCAGCAGCCAAGCCCCGACAGGCCCGAGCACAGATACGCAGTATTTT
D gene: NA; clone size: NA; J gene: TRBJ1-2; V gene: TRBV9; CDR3 protein: CASSVAAGNYGYTF; CDR3 DNA: TGTGCCAGCAGCGTAGCGGCAGGGAACTATGGCTACACCTTC
D gene: TRBD1; clone size: few; J gene: TRBJ2-2; V gene: TRBV7-9; CDR3 protein: CASSRDRGGNTGELFF; CDR3 DNA: TGTGCCAGCAGCAGGGACAGGGGCGGGAACACCGGGGAGCTGTTTTTT
D gene: NA; clone size: once; J gene: TRBJ1-2; V gene: TRBV7-8; CDR3 protein: CASSPRWAGVEGYTF; CDR3 DNA: TGTGCCAGCAGCCCACGGTGGGCAGGGGTTGAGGGCTACACCTTC
D gene: NA; clone size: once; J gene: TRBJ1-6; V gene: TRBV5-6; CDR3 protein: CASSLGGRGSGYNSPLHF; CDR3 DNA: TGTGCCAGCAGCTTGGGGGGCAGAGGTAGCGGCTATAATTCACCCCTCCACTTT
D gene: TRBD1; clone size: NA; J gene: TRBJ2-2; V gene: TRBV12-5; CDR3 protein: CASGGQVIEELFF; CDR3 DNA: TGTGCTAGTGGTGGACAGGTAATTGAGGAGCTGTTTTTT
D gene: TRBD1; clone size: NA; J gene: TRBJ1-4; V gene: TRBV19; CDR3 protein: CASRGQALNEKLFF; CDR3 DNA: TGTGCCAGTCGTGGACAGGCCCTTAATGAAAAACTGTTTTTT
D gene: TRBD1; clone size: NA; J gene: TRBJ1-2; V gene: TRBV30; CDR3 protein: CAWSGPGQGGGYTF; CDR3 DNA: TGTGCCTGGAGCGGACCGGGACAGGGAGGAGGCTACACCTTC
D gene: NA; clone size: NA; J gene: TRBJ1-1; V gene: TRBV18; CDR3 protein: CASSPPSSRYTEAFF; CDR3 DNA: TGTGCCAGCTCACCACCCAGCTCTAGGTACACTGAAGCTTTCTTT
D gene: NA; clone size: NA; J gene: TRBJ2-7; V gene: TRBV12-2; CDR3 protein: CASRFHRGTEQYF; CDR3 DNA: TGTGCAAGTCGCTTCCACAGGGGAACCGAGCAGTACTTC
D gene: NA; clone size: NA; J gene: TRBJ2-3; V gene: TRBV5-1; CDR3 protein: CASSLGRSDTQYF; CDR3 DNA: TGCGCCAGCAGCTTGGGTCGTTCAGATACGCAGTATTTT
D gene: NA; clone size: NA; J gene: TRBJ1-2; V gene: TRBV7-9; CDR3 protein: CASSASPGLNYGYTF; CDR3 DNA: TGTGCCAGCAGCGCCTCGCCGGGTCTAAACTATGGCTACACCTTC
D gene: TRBD1; clone size: NA; J gene: TRBJ2-3; V gene: TRBV2; CDR3 protein: CASNRDRLTDTQYF; CDR3 DNA: TGTGCCAGCAATCGGGACAGGCTCACAGATACGCAGTATTTT
D gene: NA; clone size: once; J gene: TRBJ2-1; V gene: TRBV7-9; CDR3 protein: CASSLGLSSYNEQFF; CDR3 DNA: TGTGCCAGCAGCTTAGGGCTTTCCTCCTACAATGAGCAGTTCTTC
D gene: TRBD1; clone size: NA; J gene: TRBJ2-1; V gene: TRBV7-2; CDR3 protein: CASSHTTGERDEQFF; CDR3 DNA: TGTGCCAGCAGCCATACGACAGGGGAAAGGGATGAGCAGTTCTTC
D gene: TRBD1; clone size: NA; J gene: TRBJ2-7; V gene: TRBV5-8; CDR3 protein: CASSSRDRDVDEQYF; CDR3 DNA: TGTGCCAGCAGCAGCCGGGACAGGGATGTGGACGAGCAGTACTTC
D gene: NA; clone size: NA; J gene: TRBJ2-2; V gene: TRBV27; CDR3 protein: CASRNGQNTGELFF; CDR3 DNA: TGTGCCAGCAGAAATGGACAGAACACCGGGGAGCTGTTTTTT
D gene: TRBD2; clone size: NA; J gene: TRBJ2-5; V gene: TRBV3-1/TRBV3-2; CDR3 protein: CASSWTSGGKFQETQYF; CDR3 DNA: TGTGCCAGCAGCTGGACTAGCGGGGGGAAGTTCCAAGAGACCCAGTACTTC
D gene: NA; clone size: NA; J gene: TRBJ2-1; V gene: TRBV5-1; CDR3 protein: CASSLEQGIYNEQFF; CDR3 DNA: TGCGCCAGCAGCTTGGAGCAGGGGATCTACAATGAGCAGTTCTTC
D gene: NA; clone size: NA; J gene: TRBJ1-5; V gene: TRBV27; CDR3 protein: CASSPLYGGLEQPQHF; CDR3 DNA: TGTGCCAGCAGTCCATTATACGGGGGGCTAGAGCAGCCCCAGCATTTT
D gene: TRBD1; clone size: NA; J gene: TRBJ2-1; V gene: TRBV5-6; CDR3 protein: CASSPETGVNEQFF; CDR3 DNA: TGTGCCAGCAGCCCGGAGACAGGGGTAAATGAGCAGTTCTTC
D gene: TRBD2; clone size: NA; J gene: TRBJ2-3; V gene: TRBV7-3; CDR3 protein: CASSLSAGGPTQYF; CDR3 DNA: TGTGCCAGCAGCTTATCGGCGGGGGGGCCTACGCAGTATTTT
D gene: TRBD1; clone size: once; J gene: TRBJ2-3; V gene: TRBV7-3; CDR3 protein: CASSLTGQGFADTQYF; CDR3 DNA: TGTGCCAGCAGCTTAACGGGACAGGGCTTTGCAGATACGCAGTATTTT
D gene: NA; clone size: few; J gene: TRBJ1-5; V gene: TRBV2; CDR3 protein: CASTVLNNQPQHF; CDR3 DNA: TGTGCCAGCACAGTACTAAACAATCAGCCCCAGCATTTT
D gene: TRBD1; clone size: NA; J gene: TRBJ2-7; V gene: TRBV18; CDR3 protein: CASSPNPGQPYEQYF; CDR3 DNA: TGTGCCAGCTCACCAAACCCGGGACAGCCCTACGAGCAGTACTTC
D gene: NA; clone size: NA; J gene: TRBJ2-3; V gene: TRBV15; CDR3 protein: CATSGHVDTQYF; CDR3 DNA: TGTGCCACCAGCGGGCATGTCGATACGCAGTATTTT
D gene: TRBD1; clone size: NA; J gene: TRBJ1-5; V gene: TRBV4-1; CDR3 protein: CASSRMDRDDQPQHF; CDR3 DNA: TGCGCCAGCAGCCGAATGGACAGGGATGATCAGCCCCAGCATTTT
D gene: TRBD1; clone size: NA; J gene: TRBJ1-1; V gene: TRBV6-5; CDR3 protein: CASRVPGQGFPEAFF; CDR3 DNA: TGTGCCAGCAGGGTTCCGGGACAGGGATTCCCTGAAGCTTTCTTT
D gene: NA; clone size: NA; J gene: TRBJ1-1; V gene: TRBV7-9; CDR3 protein: CASSLVGAGDGTEAFF; CDR3 DNA: TGTGCCAGCAGCTTAGTAGGGGCAGGGGACGGCACTGAAGCTTTCTTT
D gene: NA; clone size: NA; J gene: TRBJ2-7; V gene: TRBV2; CDR3 protein: CASQGVGSYEQYF; CDR3 DNA: TGTGCCAGCCAAGGGGTGGGCTCCTACGAGCAGTACTTC
D gene: NA; clone size: NA; J gene: TRBJ2-7; V gene: TRBV9; CDR3 protein: CASSVVGDMSYEQYF; CDR3 DNA: TGTGCCAGCAGCGTAGTTGGGGACATGTCCTACGAGCAGTACTTC
D gene: TRBD1; clone size: NA; J gene: TRBJ1-3; V gene: TRBV29-1; CDR3 protein: CSVEDWTGGTKTSGNTIYF; CDR3 DNA: TGCAGCGTTGAAGATTGGACAGGGGGCACAAAGACCTCTGGAAACACCATATATTTT
D gene: NA; clone size: once; J gene: TRBJ1-4; V gene: TRBV18; CDR3 protein: CASRPFGNEKLFF; CDR3 DNA: TGTGCCAGCCGCCCGTTCGGTAATGAAAAACTGTTTTTT
D gene: NA; clone size: NA; J gene: TRBJ2-3; V gene: TRBV7-3; CDR3 protein: CASSYNSPGTDTQYF; CDR3 DNA: TGTGCCAGCAGCTATAACTCACCCGGGACAGATACGCAGTATTTT
D gene: TRBD1; clone size: NA; J gene: TRBJ1-4; V gene: TRBV29-1; CDR3 protein: CSVSQGDVGEKLFF; CDR3 DNA: TGCAGCGTCAGTCAGGGGGATGTTGGTGAAAAACTGTTTTTT
D gene: NA; clone size: NA; J gene: TRBJ2-4; V gene: TRBV4-3; CDR3 protein: CASSQTRVAKNIQYF; CDR3 DNA: TGCGCCAGCAGCCAAACCAGGGTGGCCAAAAACATTCAGTACTTC
D gene: NA; clone size: NA; J gene: TRBJ2-5; V gene: TRBV5-1; CDR3 protein: CASSLAAGLYQETQYF; CDR3 DNA: TGCGCCAGCAGCTTGGCAGCGGGTTTATACCAAGAGACCCAGTACTTC